This record concerns one TCR beta chain sequence. It lacks a known antigen. Base qualities are not recorded, but no much larger clone differs from it by a single base. This sample was taken from a study of glioma-infiltrating T cells after dendritic cell vaccination (dated by TCRdb to 2016 to 2018). About the full investigation: The cohort included about 15 glioblastoma patients drawn from Phase I and II dendritic cell vaccination trials, of whom 9 were newly diagnosed and 6 had recurrent disease. TCR sequencing metrics, including TIL content and tumor-blood repertoire overlap, were correlated with survival after dendritic cell vaccination. Each patient got three intradermal injections of the dendritic cell vaccine, spaced at biweekly intervals, in the arm below the axilla. Between the early 2000s and the early 2010s, patients were given autologous tumor lysate-pulsed dendritic cell vaccination. The vaccine was prepared from monocyte-derived dendritic cells that were cultured for around 7 days with IL-4 and GM-CSF and then pulsed overnight with autologous tumor lysate. Tumor-infiltrating lymphocyte content was quantified and tumor and blood repertoires were compared in dendritic cell-vaccinated glioblastoma patients by deep sequencing of TCR beta CDR3 regions. The study at large found these results: The cohort was small and heterogeneous, with few patients having full blood and tumor sets and even fewer initial-recurrent tumor pairs. After dendritic cell vaccination, a higher estimated pretreatment TIL content predicted longer time to progression and overall survival. TCR clonality showed no direct relationship with survival, which suggests that a diverse polyclonal response may matter. The response model built on TCR overlap across three groups was characterized as speculative, with prospective validation still needed.

Using the immunoSEQ assay, TCRB CDR3 regions were amplified from roughly 2.1 micrograms of genomic DNA, or from all available DNA when less than that was on hand. For multiplex PCR, 60 forward primers for TCR V beta segments and 13 reverse primers for J beta segments were used. To estimate reads per starting template, synthetic control templates were spiked into each sample at limiting dilution. The Illumina HiSeq System generated sequencing reads of 87 bp. The paper's data handling went like this. PCR and sequencing errors were removed by merging closely related sequences with a nearest neighbor algorithm. TCR overlap was measured as the percentage of unique tumor TCR beta sequences also present in the same patient's peripheral blood. Sourced from immuneACCESS, this table was stored by TCRdb with only in-frame sequences that have V and J called. A share of the clones is absent; for the studies checked, an unresolved V gene accounts for under half, and the remainder has no known explanation. From that table come the V and J calls and clone size; the DNA was used to work out D and trimming. The sample yields approximately 100,000 clones; around 80% were counted once. The top ten clones comprise around 5.9% of the sample.

Patients were selected on the basis of adequate residual fresh-frozen tumor tissue and more than two years of available survival data. Although molecular status otherwise differed among the glioblastoma patients, no patient had an isocitrate dehydrogenase mutation. PBMC collection took place before vaccination, two weeks after the third vaccination, and at tumor progression if progression occurred. The Qiagen DNeasy Blood extraction Kit was used to extract genomic DNA. Spanning cysteine to phenylalanine, the CDR3 consists of 13 amino acids. Only CDR3 DNA is held: 39 bases, read in frame from base 1. V is trimmed back by 6 bases and J by 4 bases, and the junction contains 4 bases that no gene match accounts for. Reading the germline V gene gives CDR1 MRHNA and CDR2 SNTAGT.

The sequence links TRBV6-4 to TRBJ1-2; the central 8 bases match TRBD1. This TCR was sampled from a human donor with glioblastoma. Source: blood, taken before dendritic cell vaccination. The DNA sequence reads TGTGCCAGCAGCGACAGGGGAGGCTATGGCTACACCTTC. Its product reads: CASSDRGGYGYTF.